The rows below give T cell receptor beta chains drawn from one sample of a study of T cell repertoires in cytomegalovirus infection. TCRdb used MiXCR to reprocess the reads, holding one entry per CDR3 protein. This table holds 250,000 or so distinct CDR3 sequences, approximately 13% found once. Material for sequencing was PBMCs. These receptors all stem from a human donor in good health (CMV status not recorded). Some clones in this sample may be carry-over from other donors' samples. Both conserved end residues are part of each CDR3. The D gene is left open where the match is weak. Size values are once, few and many counts, or a class for expanded clones, and some rows have none.

>few|TRBJ2-3|.|TRBV11-2
CASSWGPANTDTQYF
TGTGCCAGCAGCTGGGGACCGGCCAACACAGATACGCAGTATTTT
>many|TRBJ1-3|.|TRBV27
CASRALGRNTIYF
TGTGCCAGCAGGGCTCTAGGCCGAAACACCATATATTTT
>few|TRBJ1-1|.|TRBV12-5
CAAAVRNTEAFF
TGTGCTGCTGCTGTACGGAACACTGAAGCTTTCTTT
>few|TRBJ2-1|TRBD1|TRBV6-2/TRBV6-3
CASRPPPGRTGDFEQFF
TGTGCCAGCAGACCTCCCCCCGGAAGGACAGGGGATTTTGAGCAGTTCTTC
>many|TRBJ2-2|TRBD2|TRBV2
CASNTGLAGGTGELFF
TGTGCCAGCAATACGGGACTAGCGGGCGGCACCGGGGAGCTGTTTTTT
>many|TRBJ1-2|.|TRBV11-3
CASSQARAGGYTF
TGTGCCAGCAGCCAAGCCAGGGCCGGGGGCTACACCTTC
>many|TRBJ1-5|TRBD1|TRBV4-2
CASSQDGQGSQPQHF
TGTGCCAGCAGCCAAGATGGACAGGGAAGTCAGCCCCAGCATTTT
>many|TRBJ2-3|TRBD2|TRBV10-3
CAISDRTSGRAGGTDTQYF
TGTGCCATCAGTGACAGGACTAGCGGGAGGGCCGGCGGCACAGATACGCAGTATTTT
>few|TRBJ2-2|.|TRBV28
CASSTGTVNTGELFF
TGTGCCAGCAGTACCGGGACGGTGAACACCGGGGAGCTGTTTTTT
>many|TRBJ2-1|TRBD2|TRBV7-2
CASSLTSGGSSYNEQFF
TGTGCCAGCAGCTTAACTAGCGGGGGGTCCTCCTACAATGAGCAGTTCTTC
>few|TRBJ2-1|TRBD2|TRBV20-1
CSAIGLGGGYNEQFF
TGCAGTGCTATTGGGCTGGGCGGGGGGTACAATGAGCAGTTCTTC
>few|TRBJ2-3|.|TRBV5-4
CASSPEWGTDTQYF
TGTGCCAGCAGCCCCGAATGGGGCACAGATACGCAGTATTTT
>.|TRBJ2-2|.|TRBV7-2
CASSLQVGGSIGELFF
TGTGCCAGCAGCTTACAGGTCGGCGGCAGCATCGGGGAGCTGTTTTTT
>.|TRBJ2-7|.|TRBV5-1
CASSSKGGLPGEQYF
TGCGCCAGCAGCTCTAAGGGGGGCCTCCCGGGCGAGCAGTACTTC
>many|TRBJ2-3|.|TRBV7-2
CASSLARPDTDTQYF
TGTGCCAGCAGCTTAGCCCGGCCTGACACAGATACGCAGTATTTT
>many|TRBJ2-1|TRBD2|TRBV7-2
CASSSREVRVVGEQFF
TGTGCCAGCAGCTCGCGGGAGGTTCGAGTCGTCGGCGAGCAGTTCTTC
>many|TRBJ2-1|TRBD2|TRBV7-2
CASRLLAGGGEQFF
TGTGCCAGCAGGTTACTAGCGGGAGGTGGTGAGCAGTTCTTC
>.|TRBJ1-2|.|TRBV29-1
CIGGGENYGYTF
TGCATCGGGGGAGGGGAAAACTATGGCTACACCTTC
>.|TRBJ1-4|.|TRBV29-1
CSVSRAQDEKLFF
TGCAGCGTTTCCAGAGCTCAAGACGAAAAACTGTTTTTT
>many|TRBJ2-7|TRBD2|TRBV7-2
CASSSAGGMGEQYF
TGTGCCAGCAGCTCAGCGGGGGGTATGGGCGAGCAGTACTTC
>.|TRBJ2-3|.|TRBV20-1
CSARDPGLSSTDTQYF
TGCAGTGCTAGAGATCCTGGTCTATCTAGCACAGATACGCAGTATTTT
>many|TRBJ1-5|.|TRBV11-3
CASSLDRNAGNQPQHF
TGTGCCAGCAGCTTAGATCGAAACGCAGGGAATCAGCCCCAGCATTTT
>few|TRBJ1-1|.|TRBV28
CASSSGQVSNTEAFF
TGTGCCAGCTCCTCCGGACAAGTCTCGAACACTGAAGCTTTCTTT
>many|TRBJ1-6|TRBD1|TRBV7-2
CASSRQGPSANSPLHF
TGTGCCAGCTCGAGACAGGGCCCTTCTGCGAATTCACCCCTCCACTTT
>many|TRBJ2-3|.|TRBV7-2
CASSLEEGGYTQYF
TGTGCCAGCAGCTTAGAGGAGGGGGGCTATACGCAGTATTTT
>many|TRBJ1-4|TRBD1|TRBV4-1
CASSPDEGAYDEKLFF
TGCGCCAGCAGCCCCGACGAGGGGGCTTATGATGAAAAACTGTTTTTT
>.|TRBJ2-4|.|TRBV11-2
CASSLEATAKNIQYF
TGTGCCAGCAGCTTAGAGGCTACAGCCAAAAACATTCAGTACTTC
>.|TRBJ1-4|.|TRBV19
CASSIGRTATNEKLFF
TGTGCCAGTAGTATAGGCAGAACTGCAACTAATGAAAAACTGTTTTTT
>many|TRBJ2-2|TRBD2|TRBV7-2
CASSLKLAVVTGELFF
TGTGCCAGCAGCCTAAAACTAGCGGTCGTGACCGGGGAGCTGTTTTTT
>once|TRBJ2-1|TRBD2|TRBV12-3/TRBV12-4
CASRRPGLVVNEQFF
TGTGCCAGCAGACGCCCGGGACTAGTTGTAAATGAGCAGTTCTTC
>many|TRBJ2-2|.|TRBV6-1
CAGGRADTGELFF
TGTGCCGGCGGGCGGGCGGACACCGGGGAGCTGTTTTTT
>many|TRBJ1-2|TRBD1|TRBV5-5
CASSLDRGLGGYTF
TGTGCCAGCAGCTTGGACAGGGGGCTTGGCGGCTACACCTTC
>many|TRBJ1-1|.|TRBV7-2
CASSSNGLEAFF
TGTGCCAGCAGCTCCAACGGGCTTGAAGCTTTCTTT
>.|TRBJ2-7|.|TRBV19
CASSKSYSYEQYF
TGTGCCAGTAGTAAATCCTACTCCTACGAGCAGTACTTC
>.|TRBJ2-2|TRBD1|TRBV5-4
CASSPGGDRGSTGELFF
TGTGCCAGCAGCCCGGGGGGGGACAGGGGCAGCACCGGGGAGCTGTTTTTT
>.|TRBJ1-1|.|TRBV20-1
CSAPRGMNTEAFF
TGCAGTGCTCCCCGAGGGATGAACACTGAAGCTTTCTTT
>many|TRBJ1-2|TRBD1|TRBV4-1
CASSQEGTGPLYGYTF
TGCGCCAGCAGCCAAGAAGGGACAGGGCCTCTCTATGGCTACACCTTC
>few|TRBJ2-3|.|TRBV7-2
CASSPLGGGMADTQYF
TGTGCCAGCAGCCCACTGGGGGGGGGCATGGCAGATACGCAGTATTTT
>few|TRBJ2-7|.|TRBV11-2
CASSLRGAESAEQYF
TGTGCCAGCAGCTTGAGAGGAGCGGAAAGCGCCGAGCAGTACTTC
>many|TRBJ2-1|TRBD2|TRBV4-3
CASSREAGTRSYNEQFF
TGCGCCAGCAGCCGAGAAGCCGGGACTAGATCCTACAATGAGCAGTTCTTC
>many|TRBJ1-1|TRBD1|TRBV6-2/TRBV6-3
CASNWDRDGEAFF
TGTGCCAGCAACTGGGACAGGGACGGAGAAGCTTTCTTT
>few|TRBJ2-1|.|TRBV20-1
CSASGYSGYNEQFF
TGCAGTGCTAGCGGCTATTCAGGTTACAATGAGCAGTTCTTC
>many|TRBJ2-1|TRBD2|TRBV6-2/TRBV6-3
CASSYRWTSGRRNEQFF
TGTGCCAGCAGTTACCGGTGGACTAGCGGGAGGCGTAATGAGCAGTTCTTC
>many|TRBJ1-6|.|TRBV7-2
CASSFSQSPLHF
TGTGCCAGCAGCTTCAGCCAGTCACCCCTCCACTTT
>.|TRBJ1-2|.|TRBV12-3/TRBV12-4
CASSLGGFGYGYTF
TGTGCCAGCAGTTTAGGAGGTTTCGGCTATGGCTACACCTTC